These T cell receptor beta chains were read from a single sample in a study of blood T cell repertoires in COVID-19. Repertoires were generated with immunoSEQ multiplex PCR, while TCRdb's copy carries only in-frame clones and drops some. The sample records more than 300,000 clones, 85% to 90% being singletons. Input material: peripheral blood. Receptor source: a woman aged 50 to 60 with COVID-19, enrolled during active disease. CDR3s include the opening cysteine and the closing phenylalanine or tryptophan. D genes are given only for firm matches. The size field is filled for only some rows; it gives once, few, many or a size class.

>-|TRBJ2-4|TRBD1|TRBV11-3
CASSLERGRGRVAKNIQYF
TGTGCCAGCAGCTTAGAGAGGGGTAGGGGGCGAGTGGCCAAAAACATTCAGTACTTC
>-|TRBJ2-3|-|TRBV18
CASSLPGADTQYF
TGTGCCAGCTCACTTCCGGGTGCAGATACGCAGTATTTT
>-|TRBJ2-1|TRBD2|TRBV4-3
CASSQDFSSVASGRGNEQFF
TGCGCCAGCAGCCAAGATTTTAGCAGCGTGGCTAGCGGGAGGGGCAATGAGCAGTTCTTC
>-|TRBJ1-1|-|TRBV25-1
CASSEGGGTEAFF
TGTGCCAGCAGTGAAGGCGGGGGAACTGAAGCTTTCTTT
>-|TRBJ2-1|TRBD1|TRBV5-8
CASSLVQGYNEQFF
TGTGCCAGCAGCTTGGTACAGGGGTACAATGAGCAGTTCTTC
>-|TRBJ2-1|TRBD2|TRBV6-5
CASNLAGGYNEQFF
TGTGCCAGCAACCTAGCGGGAGGGTACAATGAGCAGTTCTTC
>-|TRBJ2-7|-|TRBV5-1
CASSLGVSVTYEQYF
TGCGCCAGCAGCTTGGGGGTCAGCGTGACGTACGAGCAGTACTTC
>-|TRBJ1-2|-|TRBV27
CASSLTPGNYGYTF
TGTGCCAGCAGTTTAACACCGGGAAACTATGGCTACACCTTC
>-|TRBJ1-2|TRBD1|TRBV6-5
CASRDRDLANYGYTF
TGTGCCAGCAGGGACAGGGACTTGGCTAACTATGGCTACACCTTC
>-|TRBJ1-4|-|TRBV4-2
CASSQASQGTNEKLFF
TGTGCCAGCAGCCAAGCTTCGCAGGGGACTAATGAAAAACTGTTTTTT
>-|TRBJ1-4|-|TRBV19
CASSIVSGNEKLFF
TGTGCCAGTAGTATAGTTTCGGGTAATGAAAAACTGTTTTTT
>-|TRBJ2-3|-|TRBV7-2
CASSLVWATDTQYF
TGTGCCAGCAGCTTAGTTTGGGCCACAGATACGCAGTATTTT
>-|TRBJ2-7|-|TRBV3-1/TRBV3-2
CASSQVSSYEQYF
TGTGCCAGCAGCCAAGTGTCTAGCTACGAGCAGTACTTC
>once|TRBJ1-1|TRBD1|TRBV7-3
CASSQTGFGTNTEAFF
TGTGCCAGCAGCCAGACAGGGTTTGGAACGAACACTGAAGCTTTCTTT
>-|TRBJ1-2|-|TRBV3-1/TRBV3-2
CASSQDVGGAGYTF
TGTGCCAGCAGCCAAGATGTAGGGGGAGCTGGCTACACCTTC
>-|TRBJ1-2|TRBD1|TRBV6-6
CASSQGMWTGVEYGYTF
TGTGCCAGCAGTCAGGGGATGTGGACAGGGGTTGAGTATGGCTACACCTTC
>-|TRBJ1-1|-|TRBV6-5
CASSRTRTEAFF
TGTGCCAGCTCTCGTACGAGGACTGAAGCTTTCTTT
>once|TRBJ2-7|-|TRBV3-1/TRBV3-2
CASSHSVSYEQYF
TGTGCCAGCAGCCATAGCGTGTCCTACGAGCAGTACTTC
>-|TRBJ1-1|-|TRBV7-8
CASSSGRGGLNTEAFF
TGTGCCAGCAGCTCCGGAAGGGGGGGATTGAACACTGAAGCTTTCTTT
>-|TRBJ2-3|-|TRBV10-1
CASSDGGLDTQYF
TGCGCCAGCAGCGACGGGGGGCTGGATACGCAGTATTTT
>-|TRBJ1-4|TRBD1|TRBV5-4
CASSLGTGVEKLFF
TGTGCCAGCAGCTTGGGGACAGGGGTTGAAAAACTGTTTTTT
>-|TRBJ2-1|TRBD2|TRBV24-1
CATSDSLAIEQFF
TGTGCCACCAGTGACTCACTAGCGATTGAGCAGTTCTTC
>-|TRBJ1-6|TRBD1|TRBV5-1
CASSKGQGFSPLHF
TGCGCCAGCAGCAAGGGACAGGGTTTTTCACCCCTCCACTTT
>-|TRBJ1-2|-|TRBV10-3
CAITRGSEGYTF
TGTGCCATCACCAGGGGCTCTGAGGGCTACACCTTC
>-|TRBJ2-7|TRBD1|TRBV5-1
CASSLQDRGLGEQYF
TGCGCCAGCAGCCTCCAGGACAGGGGCCTGGGCGAGCAGTACTTC
>-|TRBJ1-1|TRBD1|TRBV18
CASSTRQGMNTEAFF
TGTGCCAGCTCAACCCGACAGGGCATGAACACTGAAGCTTTCTTT
>-|TRBJ1-4|-|TRBV5-1
CASSAGGDEKLFF
TGCGCCAGCAGCGCGGGGGGGGATGAAAAACTGTTTTTT
>-|TRBJ2-1|TRBD2|TRBV19
CASSYTSGYQFF
TGTGCCAGTAGTTATACTAGCGGGTATCAGTTCTTC
>-|TRBJ1-1|-|TRBV5-1
CASWSGRGYFEAFF
TGCGCCAGCTGGTCGGGCAGGGGATATTTTGAAGCTTTCTTT
>-|TRBJ2-6|TRBD1|TRBV7-2
CASSLGDRISSGANVLTF
TGTGCCAGCAGCTTAGGGGACAGGATCAGCTCTGGGGCCAACGTCCTGACTTTC
>-|TRBJ1-5|-|TRBV7-9
CASSFLGPGTLNSNQPQHF
TGTGCCAGCAGCTTTTTAGGCCCCGGGACACTAAATAGCAATCAGCCCCAGCATTTT
>-|TRBJ2-1|TRBD1|TRBV4-1
CASSQPDRGIYNEQFF
TGCGCCAGCAGCCAGCCGGACAGGGGCATCTACAATGAGCAGTTCTTC
>-|TRBJ1-1|-|TRBV15
CATRRELWDTEAFF
TGTGCCACCAGGAGGGAGTTATGGGACACTGAAGCTTTCTTT
>once|TRBJ1-2|-|TRBV11-2
CASSSSNPQAYGYTF
TGTGCCAGCAGCTCCTCTAACCCCCAGGCCTATGGCTACACCTTC
>-|TRBJ2-3|TRBD2|TRBV5-4
CASSFSGRPWEDTQYF
TGTGCCAGCAGCTTTAGCGGGAGGCCCTGGGAAGATACGCAGTATTTT
>-|TRBJ2-1|-|TRBV7-2
CASSRGLYNEQFF
TGTGCCAGCAGCCGAGGACTGTACAATGAGCAGTTCTTC
>-|TRBJ2-6|-|TRBV21-1
CAIIVGQGACGANVLTF
-
>-|TRBJ2-2|TRBD2|TRBV7-9
CASSLLAGETPGELFF
TGTGCCAGCAGCTTATTGGCGGGAGAGACCCCCGGGGAGCTGTTTTTT
>once|TRBJ2-1|-|TRBV4-2
CASSPYGHEQFF
TGTGCCAGCAGTCCGTATGGGCATGAGCAGTTCTTC
>-|TRBJ1-1|TRBD1|TRBV9
CASSPRTGRGTEAFF
TGTGCCAGCAGCCCCCGGACAGGGAGAGGCACTGAAGCTTTCTTT
>-|TRBJ2-1|TRBD2|TRBV19
CASSTEAGARQFF
TGTGCCAGTAGTACAGAGGCGGGAGCCCGGCAGTTCTTC